This entry describes one T cell receptor (beta chain). Its antigen is not identified. The data originate from a study of radiotherapy plus CTLA-4 blockade in lung cancer. Study-level information: Objective responses emerged in 15% to 20% of patients, and 31% attained disease control. Overall study results and limits: Alongside interferon-beta, early blood T cell clone dynamics were reportedly the best predictor of response. In blood, tumor-derived TCR clones expanded after radiotherapy plus ipilimumab.

Method: immunoSEQ multiplex PCR; TCRdb's copy keeps in-frame clones and lacks some. The repertoire has tens of thousands of clones, around 68% of them found once; the top ten carry around 8.3%. The CDR3 contains 16 residues. V trimming: 3 bases; J trimming: 5 bases; junction bases outside the gene matches: 9. Germline values: CDR1 MDHEN, CDR2 SYDVKM. The J gene is TRBJ2-1, the V gene TRBV28, with 8 positions matching TRBD1. Sample: peripheral blood, taken from a patient treated with radiotherapy plus ipilimumab. The clonotype was recovered from a human donor with non-small cell lung cancer whose response to radiotherapy plus ipilimumab could not be evaluated. The CDR3 DNA reads TGTGCCAGCAGTTTCTCCGGACAGGGCAGAGACAATGAGCAGTTCTTC. It translates to CASSFSGQGRDNEQFF.